This record concerns one T cell receptor beta chain sequence. Antigen unknown. The PCR contained 60 Vbeta and 13 Jbeta primers. Some clones are missing from TCRdb's copy, which holds only in-frame ones; the method was immunoSEQ multiplex PCR. The sample comprises under 100,000 clones, over 70% of which are singletons, and around 6.4% rests with the top ten. The length of the CDR3 is 14 residues. J lost 5 bases, V lost 5 bases, and 6 bases had no gene match. CDR1 and CDR2 from the germline V gene are SGHRS and YFSETQ. This record comes from a study of cytomegalovirus exposure and HLA in healthy donors. Study observations and caveats: A later analysis associated about 18,000 TCR beta sequences with HLA alleles at a 0.05 false discovery rate.

Healthy bone marrow donors made up the donors. The specimen sequenced was PBMCs. This sequence originates from a man aged 18 to 29 in good health and CMV-seropositive. V gene TRBV5-1 combines with J gene TRBJ1-1, with TRBD1 identical over 10 bases. CDR3 sequence reads: CASRLGTGDTEAFF. CDR3 bases: TGCGCCAGCAGGTTAGGGACAGGGGATACTGAAGCTTTCTTT.